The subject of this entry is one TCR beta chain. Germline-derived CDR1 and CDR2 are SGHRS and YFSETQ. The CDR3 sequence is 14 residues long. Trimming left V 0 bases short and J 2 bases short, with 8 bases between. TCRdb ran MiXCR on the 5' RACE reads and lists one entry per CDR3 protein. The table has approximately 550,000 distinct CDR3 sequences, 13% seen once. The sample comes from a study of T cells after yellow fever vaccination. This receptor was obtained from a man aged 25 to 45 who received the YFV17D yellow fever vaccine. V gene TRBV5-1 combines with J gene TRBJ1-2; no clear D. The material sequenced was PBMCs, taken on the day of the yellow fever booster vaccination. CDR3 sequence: CASSLEGANYGYTF. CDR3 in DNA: TGCGCCAGCAGCTTGGAGGGAGCGAACTATGGCTACACCTTC.